What follows describes a single TCR beta chain. Its antigen is undetermined. After removal of 5 bases from V and 4 bases from J, the junction contained 6 bases not matched to a gene. The CDR3 consists of 15 residues. The germline V gene has CDR1 MNHEY and CDR2 SVGAGI. One entry per CDR3 protein results from TCRdb running MiXCR on the multiplex PCR reads. Of 20,000 to 30,000 distinct CDR3 sequences listed, 60% to 70% are singletons. The sample belongs to a study of breast tumors, draining lymph nodes, adjacent tissues. Study-wide points: Data only fit, rather than demonstrated, lymph node origin of most tumor T cells.

The chain employs TRBV6-5 and TRBJ2-7, with TRBD2 matching 12 bases. Sequencing was carried out using tumor-adjacent breast tissue. The sequence derives from a female donor with breast cancer. Some clones in this sample may be carry-over from other donors' samples. The CDR3 reads CASSLTSGSLYEQYF. DNA for the CDR3: TGTGCCAGCAGTCTGACTAGCGGGAGTTTGTACGAGCAGTACTTC.